This T cell receptor (beta chain) appears in the sequencing data of a study of blood T cell repertoires in COVID-19. On the study more broadly: The United States, Italy and Spain supplied acute and convalescent COVID-19 samples. The cDNA or gDNA used as material had been derived from T cells, B-cell-depleted T cells, or PBMCs.

The CDR3 spans 15 residues. Germline V gene lookup returns CDR1 SGHRS and CDR2 YFSETQ. V was clipped by 0 bases and J by 4 bases, with 13 bases between them. Per the original data handling: Reference gene primer amplification gave estimated nucleated cell counts. Method: immunoSEQ multiplex PCR; TCRdb's copy keeps in-frame clones and lacks some. V and J calls and clone size are as listed in that table; D and trimming were resolved from the DNA. This table holds about 120,000 clones, 75% to 85% found once. This sequence was found in a human donor in a cohort sampled during active COVID-19. J is TRBJ1-1 and V is TRBV5-1; tentative D call: TRBD1 (5 bases). The sequencing sample was made of peripheral blood. The CDR3: CASSLALGGVTEAFF. The CDR3 DNA reads as TGCGCCAGCAGCTTGGCTCTCGGGGGGGTCACTGAAGCTTTCTTT.